This T cell receptor (beta chain) was sequenced for a study of shared clonotypes between healthy human individuals. Turning to the study itself: Each donor had three CD4 naive, three CD4 memory, two CD8 naive and one CD8 memory plate. Study-wide results and limits: Sharing of clonotypes among donors was expected to vary with sequencing depth.

This was a deep-level run. Here immunoSEQ multiplex PCR was the method, and the copy in TCRdb shows in-frame clones only, minus some. The sample holds some 2.1 million clones, 90% to 95% seen once. Donors had no recently reported acute infections or vaccinations and were HIV-negative. This clone has only a few counts. Its target is not known. This CDR3 has 13 amino acids. V shed 3 bases and J shed 5 bases, with 5 bases lying between them. Germline V CDR1 and CDR2: LNHDA, SQIVND (reference sequence). Sequenced sample: naive CD4+ T cells sorted from blood. The subset is: CD45RA+ positively selected. The sequence came from a man aged 18 to 29 in good health. The chain carries TRBV19 and TRBJ1-6, with unresolved D. CDR3 DNA: TGTGCCAGTAGTATTTCGGATAATTCACCCCTCCACTTT. Translating it yields CASSISDNSPLHF.